The next 20 T cell receptor beta chains were all read from a single sample in a study of EBV T-cell therapy then PD-1 blockade in nasopharyngeal carcinoma. Documented time point: 266 days after commencement of treatment, after nivolumab therapy. As to treatment: AdE1-LMPpoly-expanded autologous EBV-specific T-cell therapy followed by anti-PD-1 nivolumab. Their antigens remain unidentified. The assay was immunoSEQ multiplex PCR, and TCRdb's table has in-frame clones only and misses some. This table has around 20,000 clones, around four fifths appearing once. Sequences were derived from CD8+ T cells from blood, sampled around day 260 from a patient whose treatment included autologous EBV-specific T cells and nivolumab. These receptors came from a man aged 40-50 years with nasopharyngeal carcinoma.

For the CDR3, the DNA is TGTGCCACCCTAAGAGAGCCCACCGGGGAGCTGTTTTTT. It yields the protein CATLREPTGELFF. The V gene is TRBV2, the J gene TRBJ2-2; D is unclear. Germline lookup yields CDR1 SNHLY and CDR2 FYNNEI. Trimming shortened V by 10 bases and J by 4 bases, and 13 bases separated the two germline ends. The CDR3 runs 13 residues.

The rearrangement links TRBV7-6 to TRBJ2-7; D possibly corresponds to TRBD1 (7 bases). CDR1 is SGHVS and CDR2 is FNYEAQ in the germline V gene. Trimming stripped 0 bases from V and 5 bases from J, with 11 bases between. This CDR3 is 14 amino acids long. CDR3 coding DNA: TGTGCCAGCAGCTTAGCGGGGGGACAGAACGAGCAGTACTTC. As protein: CASSLAGGQNEQYF. The variable domain in full, with the rest retrieved from reference TRBV7-6 and TRBJ2-7, is GAGVSQSPRYKVTKRGQDVALRCDPISGHVSLYWYRQALGQGPEFLTYFNYEAQQDKSGLPNDRFSAERPEGSISTLTIQRTEQRDSAMYRCASSLAGGQNEQYFGPGTRLTVT.

The chain carries TRBV28 and TRBJ1-5; 7 bases are a match to TRBD1. Germline CDR1 reads MDHEN; CDR2 reads SYDVKM. With 5 bases clipped from V and 6 bases from J, the junction kept 10 bases outside the gene matches. The CDR3 is made up of 15 amino acids. CDR3 amino acids: CASSITGTVTQPQHF. The CDR3 nucleotides read TGTGCCAGCAGTATTACAGGGACAGTAACTCAGCCCCAGCATTTT.

This chain uses TRBV7-9 with TRBJ2-1; TRBD1 agrees at 8 bases. Trimming took 5 bases from V and 0 from J; bases not matched to a gene: 6. This CDR3 region has 16 residues. The germline V gene encodes CDR1 SEHNR and CDR2 FQNEAQ (reference sequence). CDR3: CASSDTGGSSYNEQFF. In nucleotides, the CDR3 is TGTGCCAGCAGCGACACAGGGGGGAGCTCCTACAATGAGCAGTTCTTC.

This clone was counted once. The chain combines TRBV27 with TRBJ2-2, with D tentatively TRBD1 or TRBD2 (7 bases each). The V end lost 8 bases, the J end lost 6 bases, and 19 bases lay between the germline ends. The germline V gene encodes CDR1 MNHEY and CDR2 SMNVEV (reference sequence). CDR3 length: 15 residues. The CDR3 sequence is CASGGDRATSGELFF. The DNA for the CDR3 is TGTGCCAGCGGGGGGGACAGAGCGACGTCCGGGGAGCTGTTTTTT.

The CDR3 DNA follows: TGTGCCAGCTCACCACGGCGGCCAGGACCTAATTATAGCAATCAGCCCCAGCATTTT. Protein: CASSPRRPGPNYSNQPQHF. V and J are TRBV18 and TRBJ1-5; D unclear. The CDR3 totals 19 residues. Trimming cost V 1 base and J 0 bases, with 19 bases left between them. Germline CDR1 is KGHSH and CDR2 is LQKENI. The complete variable domain, with remaining parts taken from reference TRBV18 and TRBJ1-5, reads NAGVMQNPRHLVRRRGQEARLRCSPMKGHSHVYWYRQLPEEGLKFMVYLQKENIIDESGMPKERFSAEFPKEGPSILRIQQVVRGDSAAYFCASSPRRPGPNYSNQPQHFGDGTRLSIL.

The chain joins TRBV6-4 to TRBJ2-2; TRBD2 is a possible D gene (5 bases). The ends were cut back, 3 bases at V and 5 bases at J, with 10 bases in the middle. The CDR3 is 14 amino acids. Germline values: CDR1 MRHNA, CDR2 SNTAGT. CDR3 DNA sequence: TGTGCCAGCAGTGATTCCGGGGAGACCGGGGAGCTGTTTTTT. Translated, it gives CASSDSGETGELFF.

The chain carries TRBV2 and TRBJ2-6; D possibly corresponds to TRBD1 (6 bases). Trimming stripped 4 bases from V and 1 base from J, with 8 bases between. The CDR3 totals 15 residues. Germline V lookup: CDR1 SNHLY, CDR2 FYNNEI. CDR3 DNA: TGTGCCAGCAGTGTTAGGGGGTCTGGGGCCAACGTCCTGACTTTC. Its protein is CASSVRGSGANVLTF.

This chain links TRBV24-1 with TRBJ1-1, with a tentative D call TRBD1 (6 bases). The germline CDR1 and CDR2 sequences are KGHDR and SFDVKD. The length of the CDR3 is 15 residues. Trimming cost V 2 bases and J 7 bases, with 16 bases left between them. CDR3 loop: CATSDSTQGAHEAFF. The DNA for the CDR3 is TGTGCCACCAGTGATTCGACACAGGGAGCCCATGAAGCTTTCTTT.

V usage is TRBV6-5 and J usage is TRBJ2-2, with D unresolved. This CDR3 has 11 amino acids. Trimming took 8 bases from V and 6 from J, leaving 7 bases between them. Germline V gene lookup returns CDR1 MNHEY and CDR2 SVGAGI. The CDR3 bases are TGTGCCAGCTCGTCACCCGGGGAGCTGTTTTTT. Amino acid sequence: CASSSPGELFF.

V and J are TRBV9 and TRBJ2-7; 7 bases line up with TRBD1. V was clipped by 3 bases and J by 0 bases; unmatched bases: 6. The CDR3 covers 15 residues. In germline, CDR1 is SGDLS, CDR2 YYNGEE. As DNA, the CDR3 is TGTGCCAGCAGCGCCTTCGGACAGGACTCCTACGAGCAGTACTTC. Protein: CASSAFGQDSYEQYF.

The chain couples TRBV6-6 to TRBJ1-5; no definite D call. The CDR3 consists of 13 residues. Trimming removed 2 bases from V and 6 bases from J, with 8 bases in between. Germline CDR1 is MNHNY and CDR2 is SVGAGI (reference sequence). CDR3 in DNA: TGTGCCAGCAGTTACGCTTGGGGTCAGCCCCAGCATTTT. Its translation is CASSYAWGQPQHF.

This chain connects TRBV6-6 to TRBJ2-1, with 8 bases lining up with TRBD1. V trimming: 6 bases; J trimming: 6 bases; junction bases outside the gene matches: 4. This CDR3 is 13 amino acids long. Germline CDR1 reads MNHNY; CDR2 reads SVGAGI (reference sequence). The CDR3 here is CASRDRARNEQFF. The CDR3 bases are TGTGCCAGCAGGGACAGGGCTCGCAATGAGCAGTTCTTC.

The DNA of the CDR3 is TGTGCCAGCAGACCTGGGACTAGTTCAGTCCACGAGCAGTACTTC. As protein: CASRPGTSSVHEQYF. The chain is built from TRBV6-5 and TRBJ2-7; 8 nucleotides line up with TRBD2. Germline loops: CDR1 MNHEY, CDR2 SVGAGI. CDR3 length: 15 amino acids. V gave up 6 bases and J gave up 5 bases; unmatched junction bases: 12.

This clone showed up just a few times. This chain uses TRBV6-4 with TRBJ1-6, with a weak D call TRBD1 (5 bases). The CDR3 totals 13 residues. Germline V gene sequence: CDR1 MRHNA, CDR2 SNTAGT. V was shortened by 4 bases and J by 7 bases, with 8 bases between the two germline ends. CDR3: CASSGGLNSPLHF. The CDR3 bases are TGTGCCAGCAGTGGGGGACTAAATTCACCCCTCCACTTT.

The chain employs TRBV5-1 and TRBJ2-2, with 15 bases matching TRBD2. Germline values: CDR1 SGHRS, CDR2 YFSETQ. The CDR3 sequence is 16 residues long. V was clipped by 7 bases and J by 3 bases; unmatched bases: 4. The CDR3 DNA reads as TGCGCCAGCGCGGGACTAGCGGGGGGAGACACCGGGGAGCTGTTTTTT. Protein sequence: CASAGLAGGDTGELFF.

The chain employs TRBV10-3 and TRBJ2-2; 8 bases agree with TRBD1. Trimming removed 6 bases from V and 5 bases from J; junction bases left unmatched: 2. The germline V gene has CDR1 ENHRY and CDR2 SYGVKD. CDR3 size: 13 residues. The CDR3: CAISQGATGELFF. The CDR3 DNA is TGTGCCATCAGCCAGGGGGCGACCGGGGAGCTGTTTTTT.

The genes are TRBV18 and TRBJ2-3; 9 bases line up with TRBD1. The germline CDR1 and CDR2 sequences are KGHSH and LQKENI. Unmatched junction bases numbered 3, after V lost 3 bases and J lost 2 bases. The CDR3 has 15 amino acids. The CDR3 is CASSPDRGDTDTQYF. Written as DNA, the CDR3 is TGTGCCAGCTCACCGGACAGGGGAGACACAGATACGCAGTATTTT.

This chain links TRBV4-3 with TRBJ1-1, with D maybe TRBD1 (6 bases). This CDR3 region has 13 residues. The V gene's germline CDR1 is LGHNA and CDR2 YSLEER. V lost 7 bases and J lost 4, with 13 bases in between. The DNA of the CDR3 is TGCGCCAGCAAGTTCAGGGGAGGCACTGAAGCTTTCTTT. Translation gives CASKFRGGTEAFF.

The chain combines TRBV6-5 with TRBJ2-1, with 11 bases aligning to TRBD2. Trimming at V came to 5 bases and at J to 4 bases, leaving 4 bases not matched to a gene. In germline, CDR1 is MNHEY, CDR2 SVGAGI. The CDR3 spans 15 residues. The CDR3 here is CASSQTSGTYNEQFF. In nucleotides, the CDR3 is TGTGCCAGCAGTCAGACTAGCGGGACATACAATGAGCAGTTCTTC.